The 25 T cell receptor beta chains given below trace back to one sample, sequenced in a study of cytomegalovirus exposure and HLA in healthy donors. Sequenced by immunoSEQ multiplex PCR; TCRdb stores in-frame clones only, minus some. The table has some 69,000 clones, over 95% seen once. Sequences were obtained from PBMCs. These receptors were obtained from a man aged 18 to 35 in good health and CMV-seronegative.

DNA for the CDR3: TGTGCCAGCAGTTCCCGTGGAGGGTCCTACAATGAGCAGTTCTTC. This translates into CASSSRGGSYNEQFF. The chain is built from TRBV6-6 and TRBJ2-1, with D possibly matching TRBD2 (6 bases). This CDR3 spans 15 amino acids. Germline-derived CDR1 and CDR2 are MNHNY and SVGAGI (reference sequence). V gave up 4 bases and J gave up 1 base, with 11 bases separating them.

The CDR3 nucleotides read TGTGCCTGGTTCCCGGGGACAGGGGCCTCGGACTATGGCTACACCTTC. Its protein product is CAWFPGTGASDYGYTF. The chain joins TRBV30 to TRBJ1-2; 10 bases match TRBD1. The germline gives CDR1 GTSNPN, CDR2 SVGIG (reference sequence). There are 16 residues in the CDR3. J lost 3 bases, V lost 5 bases, and 12 bases had no gene match.

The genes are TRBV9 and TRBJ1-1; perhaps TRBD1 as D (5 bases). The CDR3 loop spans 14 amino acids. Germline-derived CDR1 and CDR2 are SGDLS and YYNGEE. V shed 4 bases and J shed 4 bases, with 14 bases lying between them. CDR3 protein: CASSPGGVGTEAFF. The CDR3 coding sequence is TGTGCCAGCAGCCCCGGGGGGGTCGGCACTGAAGCTTTCTTT. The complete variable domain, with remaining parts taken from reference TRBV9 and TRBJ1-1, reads DSGVTQTPKHLITATGQRVTLRCSPRSGDLSVYWYQQSLDQGLQFLIQYYNGEERAKGNILERFSAQQFPDLHSELNLSSLELGDSALYFCASSPGGVGTEAFFGQGTRLTVV.

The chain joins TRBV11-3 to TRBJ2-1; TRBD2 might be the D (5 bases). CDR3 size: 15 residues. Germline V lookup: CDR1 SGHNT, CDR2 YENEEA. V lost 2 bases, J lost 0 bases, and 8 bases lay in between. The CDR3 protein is CASSLLGSSYNEQFF. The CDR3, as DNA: TGTGCCAGCAGCTTACTAGGGAGCTCCTACAATGAGCAGTTCTTC.

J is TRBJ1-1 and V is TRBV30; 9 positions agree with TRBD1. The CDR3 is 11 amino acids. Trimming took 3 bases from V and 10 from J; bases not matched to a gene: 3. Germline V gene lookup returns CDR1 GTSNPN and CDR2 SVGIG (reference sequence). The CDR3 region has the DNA TGTGCCTGGAGCCGACAGGGGGTAGCTTTCTTT. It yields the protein CAWSRQGVAFF. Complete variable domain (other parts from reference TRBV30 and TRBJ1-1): SQTIHQWPATLVQPVGSPLSLECTVEGTSNPNLYWYRQAAGRGLQLLFYSVGIGQISSEVPQNLSASRPQDRQFILSSKKLLLSDSGFYLCAWSRQGVAFFGQGTRLTVV.

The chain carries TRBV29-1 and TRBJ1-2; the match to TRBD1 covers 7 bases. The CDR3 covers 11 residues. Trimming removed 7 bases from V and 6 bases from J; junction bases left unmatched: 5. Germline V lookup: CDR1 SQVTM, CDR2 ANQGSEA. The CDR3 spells CSAATGNGYTF. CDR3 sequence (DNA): TGCAGCGCCGCGACAGGGAATGGCTACACCTTC.

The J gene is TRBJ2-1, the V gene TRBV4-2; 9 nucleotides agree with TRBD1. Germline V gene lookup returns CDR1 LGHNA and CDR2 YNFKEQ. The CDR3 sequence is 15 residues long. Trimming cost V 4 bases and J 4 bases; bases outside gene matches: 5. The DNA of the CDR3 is TGTGCCAGCAGCCCCGGGACAGGGCCGTACAATGAGCAGTTCTTC. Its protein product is CASSPGTGPYNEQFF.

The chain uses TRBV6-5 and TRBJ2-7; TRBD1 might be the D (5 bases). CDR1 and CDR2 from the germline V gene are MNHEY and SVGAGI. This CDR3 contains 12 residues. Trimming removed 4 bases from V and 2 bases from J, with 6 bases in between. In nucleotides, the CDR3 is TGTGCCAGCAGTTCACAGGCCTACGAGCAGTACTTC. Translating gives CASSSQAYEQYF.

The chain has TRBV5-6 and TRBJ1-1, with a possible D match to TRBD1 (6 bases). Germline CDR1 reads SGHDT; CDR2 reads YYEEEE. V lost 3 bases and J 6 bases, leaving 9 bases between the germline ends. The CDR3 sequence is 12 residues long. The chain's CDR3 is CASSSRQAEAFF. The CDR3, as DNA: TGTGCCAGCAGCTCCCGACAGGCTGAAGCTTTCTTT.

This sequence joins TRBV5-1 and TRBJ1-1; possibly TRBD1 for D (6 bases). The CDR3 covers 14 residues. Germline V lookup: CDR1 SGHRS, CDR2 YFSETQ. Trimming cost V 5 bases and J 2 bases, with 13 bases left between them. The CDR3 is CASSPRGYNTEAFF. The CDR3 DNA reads TGCGCCAGCAGTCCTAGGGGGTACAACACTGAAGCTTTCTTT.

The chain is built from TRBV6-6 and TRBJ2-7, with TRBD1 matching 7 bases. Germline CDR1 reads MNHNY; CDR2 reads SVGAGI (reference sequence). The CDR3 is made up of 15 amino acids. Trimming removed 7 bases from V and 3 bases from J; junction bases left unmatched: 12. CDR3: CASTPADRDIYEQYF. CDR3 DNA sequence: TGTGCCAGCACCCCCGCCGACAGGGATATCTACGAGCAGTACTTC.

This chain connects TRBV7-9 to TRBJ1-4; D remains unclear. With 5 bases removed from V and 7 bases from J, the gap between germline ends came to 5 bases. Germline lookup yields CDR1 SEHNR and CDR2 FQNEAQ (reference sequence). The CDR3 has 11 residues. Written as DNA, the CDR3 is TGTGCCAGCAGCCGGGGTGAAAAACTGTTTTTT. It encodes CASSRGEKLFF.

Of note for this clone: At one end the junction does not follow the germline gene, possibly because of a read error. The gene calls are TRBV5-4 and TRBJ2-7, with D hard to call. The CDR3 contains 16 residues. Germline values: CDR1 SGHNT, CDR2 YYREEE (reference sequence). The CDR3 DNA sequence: TGTGCCAGCAGCCCAGGTGGTGGCGCAACCCCCTACGCGCAGTACTTC. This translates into CASSPGGGATPYAQYF.

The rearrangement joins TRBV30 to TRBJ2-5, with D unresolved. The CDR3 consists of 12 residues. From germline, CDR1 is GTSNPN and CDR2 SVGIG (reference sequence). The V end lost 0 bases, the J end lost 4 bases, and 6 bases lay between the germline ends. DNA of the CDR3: TGTGCCTGGAGTGTATCTCCAGAGACCCAGTACTTC. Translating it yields CAWSVSPETQYF. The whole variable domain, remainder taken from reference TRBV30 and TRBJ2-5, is SQTIHQWPATLVQPVGSPLSLECTVEGTSNPNLYWYRQAAGRGLQLLFYSVGIGQISSEVPQNLSASRPQDRQFILSSKKLLLSDSGFYLCAWSVSPETQYFGPGTRLLVL.

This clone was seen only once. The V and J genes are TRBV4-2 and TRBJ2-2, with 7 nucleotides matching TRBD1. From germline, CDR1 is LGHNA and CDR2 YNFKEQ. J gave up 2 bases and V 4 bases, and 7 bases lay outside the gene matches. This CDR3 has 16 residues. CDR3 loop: CASSREQGINTGELFF. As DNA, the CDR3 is TGTGCCAGCAGCCGAGAACAGGGGATAAACACCGGGGAGCTGTTTTTT.

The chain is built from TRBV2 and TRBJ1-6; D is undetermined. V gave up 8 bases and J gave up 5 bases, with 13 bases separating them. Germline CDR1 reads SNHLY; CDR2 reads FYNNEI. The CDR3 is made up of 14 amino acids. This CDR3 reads CASGALAHNSPLHF. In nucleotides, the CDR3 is TGTGCCAGCGGAGCGCTCGCACATAATTCACCCCTCCACTTT.

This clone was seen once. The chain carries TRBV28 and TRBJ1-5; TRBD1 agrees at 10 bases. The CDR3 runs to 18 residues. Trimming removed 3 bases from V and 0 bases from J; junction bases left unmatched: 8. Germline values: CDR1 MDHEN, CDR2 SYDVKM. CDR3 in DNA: TGTGCCAGCAGTTTCCCGGACAGGGGGGGCTATAGCAATCAGCCCCAGCATTTT. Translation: CASSFPDRGGYSNQPQHF.

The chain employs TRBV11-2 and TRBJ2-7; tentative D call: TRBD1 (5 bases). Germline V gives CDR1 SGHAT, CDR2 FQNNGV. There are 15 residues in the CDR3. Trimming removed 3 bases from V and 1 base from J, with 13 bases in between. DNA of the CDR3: TGTGCCAGCAGCTTGTACAGGACGCCTTCCTACGAGCAGTACTTC. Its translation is CASSLYRTPSYEQYF.

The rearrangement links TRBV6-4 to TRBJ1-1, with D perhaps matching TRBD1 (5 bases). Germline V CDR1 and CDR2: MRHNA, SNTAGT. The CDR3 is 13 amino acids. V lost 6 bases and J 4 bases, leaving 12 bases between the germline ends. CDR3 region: CASRGGVVTEAFF. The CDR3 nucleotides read TGTGCCAGCAGGGGGGGAGTAGTCACTGAAGCTTTCTTT.

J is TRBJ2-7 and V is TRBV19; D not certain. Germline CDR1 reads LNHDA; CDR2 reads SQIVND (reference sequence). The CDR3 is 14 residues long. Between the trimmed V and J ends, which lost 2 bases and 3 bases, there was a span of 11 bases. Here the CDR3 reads CASSINGEVYEQYF. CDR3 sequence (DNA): TGTGCCAGTAGTATAAATGGAGAGGTCTACGAGCAGTACTTC.

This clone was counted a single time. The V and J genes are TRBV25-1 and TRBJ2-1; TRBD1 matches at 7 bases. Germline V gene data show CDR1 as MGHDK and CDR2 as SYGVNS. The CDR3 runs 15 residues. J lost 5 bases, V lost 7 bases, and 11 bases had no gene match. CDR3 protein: CASTPTGTGNNEQFF. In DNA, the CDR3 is TGTGCCAGCACCCCGACAGGGACGGGAAACAATGAGCAGTTCTTC. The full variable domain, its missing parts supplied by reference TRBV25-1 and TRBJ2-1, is EADIYQTPRYLVIGTGKKITLECSQTMGHDKMYWYQQDPGMELHLIHYSYGVNSTEKGDLSSESTVSRIRTEHFPLTLESARPSHTSQYLCASTPTGTGNNEQFFGPGTRLTVL.

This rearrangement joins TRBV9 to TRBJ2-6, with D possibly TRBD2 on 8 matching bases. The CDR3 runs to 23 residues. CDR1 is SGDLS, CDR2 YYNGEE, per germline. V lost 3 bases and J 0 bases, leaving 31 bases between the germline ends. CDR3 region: CASSGGGRQGLWGEGSGANVLTF. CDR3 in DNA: TGTGCCAGCAGCGGCGGGGGGCGACAGGGTCTATGGGGCGAAGGCTCTGGGGCCAACGTCCTGACTTTC.

For the CDR3, the DNA is TGTGCCAGCAGCTACGGCCGGGGGGTGAACACTGAAGCTTTCTTT. This translates into CASSYGRGVNTEAFF. The rearrangement links TRBV13 to TRBJ1-1; TRBD1 is a possible D gene (5 bases). This CDR3 region has 15 residues. Germline lookup yields CDR1 PRHDT and CDR2 FYEKMQ (reference sequence). V was trimmed by 4 bases and J by 0 bases, leaving 12 bases between them.

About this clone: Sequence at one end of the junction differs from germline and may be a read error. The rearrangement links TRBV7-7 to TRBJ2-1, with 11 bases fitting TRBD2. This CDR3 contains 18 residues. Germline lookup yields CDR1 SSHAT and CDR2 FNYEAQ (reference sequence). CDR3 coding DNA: TGTGCTAGCAGCAATAGCGGGAGGGCCCGGAGCTCCTACAATGAGCAGTTCTTC. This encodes CASSNSGRARSSYNEQFF.

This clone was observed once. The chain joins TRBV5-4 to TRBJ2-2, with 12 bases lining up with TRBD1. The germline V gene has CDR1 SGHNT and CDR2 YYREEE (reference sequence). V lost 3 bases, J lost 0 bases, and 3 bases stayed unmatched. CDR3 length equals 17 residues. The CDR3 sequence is CASSSGQGASNTGELFF. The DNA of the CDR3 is TGTGCCAGCAGCTCGGGACAGGGGGCATCGAACACCGGGGAGCTGTTTTTT.